The TCR beta chain described here comes from a study of regulatory T cells in long-lasting Graves disease. A remark on this clonotype: What it binds is unknown.

HTBI primers from iRepertoire and Arm-PCR of CDR3 regions yielded the TCR beta libraries. TCRdb fed the multiplex PCR reads into MiXCR, producing one record per CDR3 protein. The table lists around 450,000 distinct CDR3 sequences, about 22% of them singletons, with 7% to 9% in the top ten. Time point given: persistent/refractory GD, antithyroid drugs over 5 years with positive TRAb. From PBMCs, RNA was extracted and then used to make the TCR library. A peripheral blood sample, 8 to 10 milliliters in volume, was drawn into EDTA tubes. Overall study results and limits: TCR diversity in persistent Graves' patients was below that of newly diagnosed ones. Results may be inaccurate due to the small sample size.

This receptor was identified in a female donor with Graves disease. This specimen consisted of peripheral blood mononuclear cells (PBMCs), obtained when the disease was refractory, from a patient treated with antithyroid drugs.

The CDR3, as DNA: TGTGCCAGCAGCTTGCTGGACATATCCCCGACCCAGTACTTC. Translation: CASSLLDISPTQYF. V and J are TRBV5-5 and TRBJ2-5; D may be TRBD1 (5 bases). Deletions cut 1 base from V and 7 bases from J, with 14 bases between. Germline CDR1 is SGHKS and CDR2 is YYEKEE (reference sequence). CDR3 length: 14 residues.